This T cell receptor beta chain was captured in a study of CD8 T cells in ankylosing spondylitis. The CDR3 contains 17 residues. Trimming cost V 4 bases and J 0 bases; bases outside gene matches: 8. The germline V gene has CDR1 SGHRS and CDR2 YFSETQ. TCRdb processed the 5' RACE reads anew with MiXCR; each CDR3 protein has one entry. The data hold hundreds of thousands of distinct CDR3 sequences, with over 9.5% observed a single time. The chain joins TRBV5-1 to TRBJ2-3; 10 positions agree with TRBD2. The sample comprised blood, either unsorted or a sorted T cell fraction (not recorded which). The sequence came from a male donor with ankylosing spondylitis or in good health (not recorded which). The CDR3 loop reads CASSPGASGGSTDTQYF. In nucleotides, the CDR3 is TGCGCCAGCAGCCCTGGGGCTAGCGGGGGTAGCACAGATACGCAGTATTTT.